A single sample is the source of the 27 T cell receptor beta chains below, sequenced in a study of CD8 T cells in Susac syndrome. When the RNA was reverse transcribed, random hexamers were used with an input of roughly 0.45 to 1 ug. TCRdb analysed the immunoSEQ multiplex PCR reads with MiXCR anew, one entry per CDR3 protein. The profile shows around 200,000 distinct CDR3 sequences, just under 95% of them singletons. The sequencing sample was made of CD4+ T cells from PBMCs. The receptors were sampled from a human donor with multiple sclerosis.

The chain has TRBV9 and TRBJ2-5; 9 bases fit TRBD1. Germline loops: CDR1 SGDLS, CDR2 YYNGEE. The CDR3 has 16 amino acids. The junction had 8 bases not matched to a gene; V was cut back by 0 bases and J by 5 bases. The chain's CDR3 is CASSVDSGTGRETQYF. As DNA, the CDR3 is TGTGCCAGCAGCGTAGATTCGGGGACAGGGCGGGAGACCCAGTACTTC.

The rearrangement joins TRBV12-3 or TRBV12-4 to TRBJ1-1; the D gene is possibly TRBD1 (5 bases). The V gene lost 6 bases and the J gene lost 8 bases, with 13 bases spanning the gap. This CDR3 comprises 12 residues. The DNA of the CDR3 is TGTGCCAGCAGCAAGGGGTCCCGAGAAGCTTTCTTT. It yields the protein CASSKGSREAFF.

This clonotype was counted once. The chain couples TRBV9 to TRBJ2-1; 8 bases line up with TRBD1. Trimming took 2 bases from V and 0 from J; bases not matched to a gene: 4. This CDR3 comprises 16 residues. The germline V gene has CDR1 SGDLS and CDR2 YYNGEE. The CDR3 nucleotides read TGTGCCAGCAGCGTCACAGGGGGATTCTCCTACAATGAGCAGTTCTTC. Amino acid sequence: CASSVTGGFSYNEQFF.

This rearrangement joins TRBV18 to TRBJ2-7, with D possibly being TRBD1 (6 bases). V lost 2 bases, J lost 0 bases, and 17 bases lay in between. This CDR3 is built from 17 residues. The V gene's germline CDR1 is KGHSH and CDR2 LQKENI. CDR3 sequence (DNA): TGTGCCAGCTCACCATCAGGGCAGGGGTCGAGCTCCTACGAGCAGTACTTC. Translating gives CASSPSGQGSSSYEQYF.

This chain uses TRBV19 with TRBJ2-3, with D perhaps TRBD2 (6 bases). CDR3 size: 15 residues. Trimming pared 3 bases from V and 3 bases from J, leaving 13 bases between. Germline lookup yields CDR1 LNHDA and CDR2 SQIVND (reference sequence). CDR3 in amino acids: CASSMRRGATDTQYF. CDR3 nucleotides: TGTGCCAGTAGTATGAGGCGGGGTGCAACAGATACGCAGTATTTT.

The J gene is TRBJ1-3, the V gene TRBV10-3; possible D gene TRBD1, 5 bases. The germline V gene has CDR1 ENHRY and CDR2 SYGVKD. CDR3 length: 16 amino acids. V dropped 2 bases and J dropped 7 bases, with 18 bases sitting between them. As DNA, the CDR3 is TGTGCCATCAGTGAGCTGGGGACCGGGAGAGGGAACACCATATATTTT. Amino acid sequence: CAISELGTGRGNTIYF.

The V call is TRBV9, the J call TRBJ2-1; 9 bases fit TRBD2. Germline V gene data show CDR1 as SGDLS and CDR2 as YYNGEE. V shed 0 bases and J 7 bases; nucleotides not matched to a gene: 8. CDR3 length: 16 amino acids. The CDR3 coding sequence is TGTGCCAGCAGCGTAGGGATAAGCGGGGGGATAAATGAGCAGTTCTTC. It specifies CASSVGISGGINEQFF.

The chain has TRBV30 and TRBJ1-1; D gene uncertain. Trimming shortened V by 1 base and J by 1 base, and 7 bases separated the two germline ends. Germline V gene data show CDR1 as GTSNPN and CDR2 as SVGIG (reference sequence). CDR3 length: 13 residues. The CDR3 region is CAWSEHPNTEAFF. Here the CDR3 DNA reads TGTGCCTGGAGTGAACATCCGAACACTGAAGCTTTCTTT.

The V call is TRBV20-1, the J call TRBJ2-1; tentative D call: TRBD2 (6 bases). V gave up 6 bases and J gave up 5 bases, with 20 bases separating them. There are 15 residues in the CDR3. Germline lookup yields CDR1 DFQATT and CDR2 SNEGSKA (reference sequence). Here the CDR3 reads CSALRAGYRHNEQFF. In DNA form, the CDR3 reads TGCAGTGCCCTCCGTGCGGGGTACCGGCACAATGAGCAGTTCTTC.

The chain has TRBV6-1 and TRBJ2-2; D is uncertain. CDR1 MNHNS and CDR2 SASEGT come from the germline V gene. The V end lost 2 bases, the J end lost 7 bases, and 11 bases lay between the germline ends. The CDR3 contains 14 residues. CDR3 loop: CASSESSVSGELFF. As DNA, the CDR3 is TGTGCCAGCAGTGAAAGTTCCGTGAGCGGGGAGCTGTTTTTT.

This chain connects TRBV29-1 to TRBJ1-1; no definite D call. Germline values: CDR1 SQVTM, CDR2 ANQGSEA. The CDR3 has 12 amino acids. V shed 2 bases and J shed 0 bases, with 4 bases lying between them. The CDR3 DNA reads TGCAGCGTTGAAAAGATGAACACTGAAGCTTTCTTT. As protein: CSVEKMNTEAFF. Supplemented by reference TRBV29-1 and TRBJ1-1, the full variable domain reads SAVISQKPSRDICQRGTSLTIQCQVDSQVTMMFWYRQQPGQSLTLIATANQGSEATYESGFVIDKFPISRPNLTFSTLTVSNMSPEDSSIYLCSVEKMNTEAFFGQGTRLTVV.

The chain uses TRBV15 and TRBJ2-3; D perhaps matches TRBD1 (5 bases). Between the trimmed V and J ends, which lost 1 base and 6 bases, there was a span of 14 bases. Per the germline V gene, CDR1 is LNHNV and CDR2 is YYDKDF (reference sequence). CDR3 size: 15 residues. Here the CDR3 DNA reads TGTGCCACCAGCAGAGCCCAGGGCGGTGAGGATACGCAGTATTTT. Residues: CATSRAQGGEDTQYF.

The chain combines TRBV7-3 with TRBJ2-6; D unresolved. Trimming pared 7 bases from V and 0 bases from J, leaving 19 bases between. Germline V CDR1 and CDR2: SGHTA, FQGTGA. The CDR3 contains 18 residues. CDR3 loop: CASNPRGRRFSGANVLTF. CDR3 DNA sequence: TGTGCCAGCAACCCTCGTGGCAGGAGATTCTCTGGGGCCAACGTCCTGACTTTC.

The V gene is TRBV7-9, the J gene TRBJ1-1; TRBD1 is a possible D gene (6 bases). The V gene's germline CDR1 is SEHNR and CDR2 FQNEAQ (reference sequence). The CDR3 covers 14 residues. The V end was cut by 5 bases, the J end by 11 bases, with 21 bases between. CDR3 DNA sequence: TGTGCCAGCAGCACGGGGGCCCCAAACCCTTCTGCTTTCTTT. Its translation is CASSTGAPNPSAFF.

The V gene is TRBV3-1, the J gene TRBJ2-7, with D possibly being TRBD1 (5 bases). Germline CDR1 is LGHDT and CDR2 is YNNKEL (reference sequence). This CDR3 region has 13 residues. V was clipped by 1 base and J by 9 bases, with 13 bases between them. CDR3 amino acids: CASSQVSDTVQYF. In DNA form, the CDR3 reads TGTGCCAGCAGCCAAGTGTCGGACACCGTGCAGTACTTC.

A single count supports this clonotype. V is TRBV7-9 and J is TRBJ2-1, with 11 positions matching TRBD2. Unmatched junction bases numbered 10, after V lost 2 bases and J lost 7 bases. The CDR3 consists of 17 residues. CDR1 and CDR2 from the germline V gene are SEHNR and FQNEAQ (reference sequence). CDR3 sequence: CASSLFPLAGGRNEQFF. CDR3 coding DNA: TGTGCCAGCAGCTTATTCCCCCTAGCGGGGGGCAGAAATGAGCAGTTCTTC.

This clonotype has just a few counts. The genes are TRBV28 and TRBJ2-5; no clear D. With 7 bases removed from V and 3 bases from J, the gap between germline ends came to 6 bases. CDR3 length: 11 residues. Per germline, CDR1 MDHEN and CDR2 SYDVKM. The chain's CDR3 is CASTGEETQYF. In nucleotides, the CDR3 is TGTGCCAGCACCGGAGAAGAGACCCAGTACTTC.

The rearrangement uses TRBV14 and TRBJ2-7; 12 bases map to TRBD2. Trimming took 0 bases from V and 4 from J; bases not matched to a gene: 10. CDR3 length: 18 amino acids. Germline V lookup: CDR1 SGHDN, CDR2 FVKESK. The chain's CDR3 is CASSQDRASGGAEYEQYV. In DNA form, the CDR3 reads TGTGCCAGCAGCCAAGATCGGGCTAGCGGGGGGGCGGAATACGAGCAGTACGTC.

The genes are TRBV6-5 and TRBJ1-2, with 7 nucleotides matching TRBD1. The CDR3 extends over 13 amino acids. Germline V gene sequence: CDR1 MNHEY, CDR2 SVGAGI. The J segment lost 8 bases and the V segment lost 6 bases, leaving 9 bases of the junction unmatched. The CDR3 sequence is CASSPGTAGGYTF. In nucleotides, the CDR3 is TGTGCCAGCAGCCCCGGGACAGCTGGGGGCTACACCTTC.

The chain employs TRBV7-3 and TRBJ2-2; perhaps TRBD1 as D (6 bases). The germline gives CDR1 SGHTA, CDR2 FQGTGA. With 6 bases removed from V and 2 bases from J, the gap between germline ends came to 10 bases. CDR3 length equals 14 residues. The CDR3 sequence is CASRRDTNTGELFF. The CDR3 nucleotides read TGTGCCAGCAGACGGGACACTAACACCGGGGAGCTGTTTTTT.

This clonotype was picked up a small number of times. DNA for the CDR3: TGTGCCAGCTCACCACCGGGAAATGAGCAGTTCTTC. Protein: CASSPPGNEQFF. V gene TRBV18 combines with J gene TRBJ2-1, with D unresolved. V shed 0 bases and J shed 7 bases, with 4 bases lying between them. The CDR3 runs 12 residues. CDR1 KGHSH and CDR2 LQKENI come from the germline V gene.

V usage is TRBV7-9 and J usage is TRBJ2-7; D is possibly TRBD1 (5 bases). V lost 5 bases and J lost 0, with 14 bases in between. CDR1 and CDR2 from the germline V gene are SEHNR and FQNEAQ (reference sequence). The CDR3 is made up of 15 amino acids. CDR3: CASSEIRDRSYEQYF. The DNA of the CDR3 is TGTGCCAGCAGCGAGATCAGGGATCGCTCCTACGAGCAGTACTTC.

The CDR3 protein is CASSAQGTETQYF. The DNA for the CDR3 is TGTGCCAGCAGCGCACAGGGGACAGAGACCCAGTACTTC. The chain couples TRBV11-2 to TRBJ2-5, with 7 bases fitting TRBD1. The CDR3 length is 13 residues. Per the germline V gene, CDR1 is SGHAT and CDR2 is FQNNGV. Unmatched junction bases numbered 4, after V lost 5 bases and J lost 4 bases. The whole variable domain, filled in from reference TRBV11-2 and TRBJ2-5, reads EAGVAQSPRYKIIEKRQSVAFWCNPISGHATLYWYQQILGQGPKLLIQFQNNGVVDDSQLPKDRFSAERLKGVDSTLKIQPAKLEDSAVYLCASSAQGTETQYFGPGTRLLVL.

DNA of the CDR3: TGCAGCGTTGCCGGACAGAACACTGAAGCTTTCTTT. Translating gives CSVAGQNTEAFF. V usage is TRBV29-1 and J usage is TRBJ1-1; a possible D gene is TRBD1 (5 bases). Germline lookup yields CDR1 SQVTM and CDR2 ANQGSEA. The CDR3 has 12 residues. With 4 bases removed from V and 1 base from J, the gap between germline ends came to 7 bases.

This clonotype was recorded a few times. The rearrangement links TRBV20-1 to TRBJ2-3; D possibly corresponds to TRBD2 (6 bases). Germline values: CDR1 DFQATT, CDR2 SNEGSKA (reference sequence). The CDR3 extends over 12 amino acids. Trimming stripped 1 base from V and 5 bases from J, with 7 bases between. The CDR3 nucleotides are TGCAGTGCTAGAGTCGGGGGAGATACGCAGTATTTT. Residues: CSARVGGDTQYF.

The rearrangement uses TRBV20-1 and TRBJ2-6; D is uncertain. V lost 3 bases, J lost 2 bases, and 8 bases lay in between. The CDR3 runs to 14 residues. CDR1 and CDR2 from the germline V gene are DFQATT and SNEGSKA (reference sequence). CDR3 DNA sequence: TGCAGTGCTAGTATAAGAACTGGGGCCAACGTCCTGACTTTC. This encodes CSASIRTGANVLTF.

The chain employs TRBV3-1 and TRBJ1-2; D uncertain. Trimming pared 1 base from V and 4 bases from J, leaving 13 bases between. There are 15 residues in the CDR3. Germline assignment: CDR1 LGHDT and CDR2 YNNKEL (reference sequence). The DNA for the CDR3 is TGTGCCAGCAGCCAAGTAGGGCAACCTGCCTATGGCTACACCTTC. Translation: CASSQVGQPAYGYTF.